This is a list of T cell receptor beta chains from one sample in a study of blood T cells in healthy people across ages. A single record per CDR3 protein comes from TCRdb applying MiXCR to the 5' RACE reads. The table has more than 450,000 distinct CDR3 sequences, roughly a quarter seen once. These records were also assigned to another study, of T cells of mothers and their children.

Source material: blood. These receptors came from a boy between 2 and 10 years old in good health. Both conserved end residues are part of each CDR3. A D gene is named only where the DNA matches it firmly. A row's size may be missing; if present it is once, few, many or a size class.

d_gene: .
abundance: .
j_gene: TRBJ2-7
v_gene: TRBV29-1
CDR3nt: TGCAGCGTTGATGCTGTAGGCAACGAGCAGTACTTC
CDR3aa: CSVDAVGNEQYF

d_gene: .
abundance: .
j_gene: TRBJ1-2
v_gene: TRBV9
CDR3nt: TGTGCCAGCAGCGGGGGGGGAGGGACTAACTATGGCTACACCTTC
CDR3aa: CASSGGGGTNYGYTF

d_gene: TRBD2
abundance: few
j_gene: TRBJ2-1
v_gene: TRBV5-1
CDR3nt: TGCGCCAGCAGCTTGGGAGGACTAGCGGCTTACAATGAGCAGTTCTTC
CDR3aa: CASSLGGLAAYNEQFF

d_gene: .
abundance: .
j_gene: TRBJ2-5
v_gene: TRBV5-1
CDR3nt: TGCGCCAGCAGCTTGTTCGTCCCCCAAGAGACCCAGTACTTC
CDR3aa: CASSLFVPQETQYF

d_gene: TRBD1
abundance: .
j_gene: TRBJ2-7
v_gene: TRBV10-2
CDR3nt: TGCGCCAGCAGTGGGAAAGGGACAGGGGGGAACTACGAGCAGTACTTC
CDR3aa: CASSGKGTGGNYEQYF

d_gene: TRBD1
abundance: few
j_gene: TRBJ2-5
v_gene: TRBV29-1
CDR3nt: TGCAGCGTGCGGGACAGGGAGCGCCAAGAGACCCAGTACTTC
CDR3aa: CSVRDRERQETQYF

d_gene: TRBD1
abundance: .
j_gene: TRBJ1-2
v_gene: TRBV5-4
CDR3nt: TGTGCCAGCAGAATAACCGGGACAGGGACCTTTATGAACTATGGCTACACCTTC
CDR3aa: CASRITGTGTFMNYGYTF

d_gene: TRBD2
abundance: .
j_gene: TRBJ2-7
v_gene: TRBV12-3/TRBV12-4
CDR3nt: TGTGCCAGCAGTTTGGGACTAGCTTCCTTGTTCTACGAGCAGTACTTC
CDR3aa: CASSLGLASLFYEQYF

d_gene: TRBD1
abundance: .
j_gene: TRBJ2-7
v_gene: TRBV5-1
CDR3nt: TGCGCCAGCAGCATATCGGACAGGGGTCCCTACGAGCAGTACTTC
CDR3aa: CASSISDRGPYEQYF

d_gene: .
abundance: .
j_gene: TRBJ2-2
v_gene: TRBV5-1
CDR3nt: TGCGCCAGCACTCATAACACCGGGGAGCTGTTTTTT
CDR3aa: CASTHNTGELFF

d_gene: .
abundance: .
j_gene: TRBJ1-4
v_gene: TRBV10-2
CDR3nt: TGCGCCAGCAGCCCCCCGCCGGGTTTTAAGGCAACTAATGAAAAACTGTTTTTT
CDR3aa: CASSPPPGFKATNEKLFF

d_gene: TRBD1
abundance: .
j_gene: TRBJ2-7
v_gene: TRBV5-6
CDR3nt: TGTGCCAGCAGCTCGACACAGGGGGCATACGAGCAGTACTTC
CDR3aa: CASSSTQGAYEQYF

d_gene: .
abundance: .
j_gene: TRBJ2-3
v_gene: TRBV12-5
CDR3nt: TGTGCTATTGACCGATACACAGATACGCAGTATTTT
CDR3aa: CAIDRYTDTQYF

d_gene: TRBD1
abundance: .
j_gene: TRBJ2-5
v_gene: TRBV24-1
CDR3nt: TGTGCCACCAGTGATTTCGCAGGGGGTAAGGAGACCCAGTACTTC
CDR3aa: CATSDFAGGKETQYF

d_gene: .
abundance: .
j_gene: TRBJ2-3
v_gene: TRBV25-1
CDR3nt: TGTGCCAGCAGTGAATCGAGTGGGGCAGAACGCACAGATACGCAGTATTTT
CDR3aa: CASSESSGAERTDTQYF

d_gene: .
abundance: .
j_gene: TRBJ2-7
v_gene: TRBV5-6
CDR3nt: TGTGCCAGCAGCACAGGATGGGTTCGTCGGAGCTCCTACGAGCAGTACTTC
CDR3aa: CASSTGWVRRSSYEQYF

d_gene: .
abundance: few
j_gene: TRBJ2-4
v_gene: TRBV3-1
CDR3nt: TGTGCCAGCACCGAGGGGGGGCCGGATATTCTAGCCAAAAACATTCAGTACTTC
CDR3aa: CASTEGGPDILAKNIQYF

d_gene: TRBD2
abundance: many
j_gene: TRBJ2-4
v_gene: TRBV12-3/TRBV12-4
CDR3nt: TGTGCCAGCAGCCCGACTAGCGGGGGACCCCTAGCCAAAAACATTCAGTACTTC
CDR3aa: CASSPTSGGPLAKNIQYF

d_gene: TRBD2
abundance: many
j_gene: TRBJ2-5
v_gene: TRBV6-6
CDR3nt: TGTGCCAGCAGGGGACTACCCAAAGAGACCCAGTACTTC
CDR3aa: CASRGLPKETQYF

d_gene: .
abundance: few
j_gene: TRBJ2-2
v_gene: TRBV18
CDR3nt: TGTGCCAGCTCACCACGGGCTAGCCTTTCCGGGGAGCTGTTTTTT
CDR3aa: CASSPRASLSGELFF

d_gene: .
abundance: few
j_gene: TRBJ2-5
v_gene: TRBV6-5
CDR3nt: TGTGCCAGCAGTTACCATAAAGAGACCCAGTACTTC
CDR3aa: CASSYHKETQYF

d_gene: .
abundance: .
j_gene: TRBJ2-7
v_gene: TRBV7-8
CDR3nt: TGTGCCAGCAGCTTAGAGGAGGGAGGATCCGACGAGCAGTACTTC
CDR3aa: CASSLEEGGSDEQYF

d_gene: TRBD2
abundance: few
j_gene: TRBJ2-1
v_gene: TRBV10-3
CDR3nt: TGTGCCATCGGAGGCCTGGCTAGCGGGGCTGAGCAGTTCTTC
CDR3aa: CAIGGLASGAEQFF

d_gene: TRBD2
abundance: few
j_gene: TRBJ2-7
v_gene: TRBV20-1
CDR3nt: TGCAGTGCACAGCGGGAGGTTCGCGAGCAGTACTTC
CDR3aa: CSAQREVREQYF

d_gene: .
abundance: .
j_gene: TRBJ1-1
v_gene: TRBV20-1
CDR3nt: TGCAGTATGAGCCGAGATGAAGCTTTCTTT
CDR3aa: CSMSRDEAFF

d_gene: .
abundance: .
j_gene: TRBJ2-7
v_gene: TRBV29-1
CDR3nt: TGCAGTTACGGGGATCTGTACGAGCAGTACTTC
CDR3aa: CSYGDLYEQYF

d_gene: TRBD2
abundance: few
j_gene: TRBJ2-1
v_gene: TRBV2
CDR3nt: TGTGCCAGCAGTCCACCGGGACTAGCGGGAGGTGAGCAGTTCTTC
CDR3aa: CASSPPGLAGGEQFF

d_gene: TRBD1
abundance: .
j_gene: TRBJ2-7
v_gene: TRBV7-2
CDR3nt: TGTGCCAGCAGCCAAGCGACCGGGACAGGGCACGAGCAGTACTTC
CDR3aa: CASSQATGTGHEQYF

d_gene: TRBD2
abundance: .
j_gene: TRBJ2-5
v_gene: TRBV2
CDR3nt: TGTGCCAGCAGACTAGCGCTGATCTATGAGCAGTTTTTC
CDR3aa: CASRLALIYEQFF

d_gene: TRBD1
abundance: .
j_gene: TRBJ2-5
v_gene: TRBV24-1
CDR3nt: TGTGCCACCAGTGATTCGGCAGGGGGTGGCGAGACCCAGTACTTC
CDR3aa: CATSDSAGGGETQYF

d_gene: .
abundance: few
j_gene: TRBJ2-3
v_gene: TRBV5-1
CDR3nt: TGCGCCAGCAGCTCCTTGGGCGGAACTTACACAGATACGCAGTATTTT
CDR3aa: CASSSLGGTYTDTQYF

d_gene: .
abundance: few
j_gene: TRBJ2-7
v_gene: TRBV5-4
CDR3nt: TGTGCCGGCAGCTCACAGGGAAGCTCCTACGAGCAGTACTTC
CDR3aa: CAGSSQGSSYEQYF

d_gene: .
abundance: few
j_gene: TRBJ2-7
v_gene: TRBV20-1
CDR3nt: TGCAGTGCTAGAGATGTCGCCGGGCCCACCTACGAGCAGTACTTC
CDR3aa: CSARDVAGPTYEQYF

d_gene: TRBD1
abundance: .
j_gene: TRBJ2-4
v_gene: TRBV10-1
CDR3nt: TGCGCCAGCAAAGACAGGGCACTTGATTTAGCCAAAAACATTCAGTACTTC
CDR3aa: CASKDRALDLAKNIQYF

d_gene: TRBD1
abundance: .
j_gene: TRBJ2-7
v_gene: TRBV15
CDR3nt: TGTGCCACCAGCAAGACAGGGAAGACCTACGAGCAGTACTTC
CDR3aa: CATSKTGKTYEQYF